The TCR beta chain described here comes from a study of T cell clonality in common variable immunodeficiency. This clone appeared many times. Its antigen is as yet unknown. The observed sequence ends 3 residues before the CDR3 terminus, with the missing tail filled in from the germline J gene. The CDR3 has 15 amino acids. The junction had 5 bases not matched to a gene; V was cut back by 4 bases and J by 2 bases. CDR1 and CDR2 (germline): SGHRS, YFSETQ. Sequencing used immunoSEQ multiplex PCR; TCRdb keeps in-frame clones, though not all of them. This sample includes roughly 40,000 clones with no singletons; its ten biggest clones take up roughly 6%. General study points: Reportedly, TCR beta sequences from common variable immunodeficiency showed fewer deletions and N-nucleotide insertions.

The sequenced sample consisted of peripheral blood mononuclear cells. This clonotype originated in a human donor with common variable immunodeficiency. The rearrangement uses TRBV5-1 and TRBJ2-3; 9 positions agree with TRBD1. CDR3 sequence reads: CASSIGQGITDTQYF. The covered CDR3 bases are TGCGCCAGCAGCATTGGACAGGGGATCACAGATACG. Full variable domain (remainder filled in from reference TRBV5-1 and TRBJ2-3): KAGVTQTPRYLIKTRGQQVTLSCSPISGHRSVSWYQQTPGQGLQFLFEYFSETQRNKGNFPGRFSGRQFSNSRSEMNVSTLELGDSALYLCASSIGQGITDTQYFGPGTRLTVL.